Sequencing of this TCR beta chain was carried out in a study of blood T cell repertoires in COVID-19. At the level of the study: Nucleic acid was either cDNA or gDNA, and it came from T cells, B-cell-depleted T cells, or PBMCs.

This clone was counted between two and nine times. Sequencing was performed with immunoSEQ multiplex PCR; in TCRdb, only in-frame clones are kept and a portion is missing. The sample lists 100,000 to 150,000 clones, around 85% occurring once. Patients of the Seattle cohort, enrolled during active infection, were followed longitudinally. V gave up 7 bases and J gave up 13 bases, with 10 bases separating them. The CDR3 length is 9 residues. Germline V gene data show CDR1 as LNHDA and CDR2 as SQIVND (reference sequence). V gene TRBV19 combines with J gene TRBJ1-2; TRBD1 is a possible D gene (6 bases). This clonotype was obtained from a woman older than 75 with COVID-19, enrolled during active disease. The sequencing sample was made of peripheral blood. The CDR3 protein is CASNRVGTF. The CDR3 DNA sequence: TGTGCCAGTAACAGGGTTGGCACCTTC. Variable domain in full (rest from reference TRBV19 and TRBJ1-2): DGGITQSPKYLFRKEGQNVTLSCEQNLNHDAMYWYRQDPGQGLRLIYYSQIVNDFQKGDIAEGYSVSREKKESFPLTVTSAQKNPTAFYLCASNRVGTFGSGTRLTVV.